The rows below give T cell receptor beta chains drawn from one sample of a study of T-cell reconstitution after alpha-beta-depleted transplantation in children. MiXCR was run by TCRdb on the PCR reads, yielding one entry per CDR3 protein. The table includes 900,000 or so distinct CDR3 sequences, roughly 15% detected once. The material sequenced was PBMCs, mostly from graft donor cells, taken 360 days after TCRalphabeta/CD19-depleted stem cell transplant. The receptor set was obtained from a male patient between 5 and 17 years old who had a stem cell transplant for acute lymphoblastic leukemia, so the T cells may come from the graft donor. The CDR3 runs from the conserved cysteine through the conserved F or W. A D gene is named only where the DNA matches it firmly. Clone size is shown for a subset of rows, as once, few, many or a class of expanded clone.

J	size	D	V	CDR3	DNA
TRBJ1-5	few	TRBD1	TRBV7-9	CASSYGQGKHF	TGTGCCAGCAGCTACGGACAGGGAAAGCATTTT
TRBJ1-2	-	-	TRBV11-2	CASSFRTGWKTF	TGTGCCAGCAGCTTTAGAACAGGGTGGAAGACCTTC
TRBJ2-1	many	TRBD2	TRBV12-5	CASGLVPDGRTGNEQFF	TGTGCTAGTGGTTTGGTACCCGACGGGAGGACGGGCAATGAGCAGTTCTTC
TRBJ2-1	few	-	TRBV7-2	CASSPPGPGSSYNEQFF	TGTGCCAGCAGCCCCCCGGGACCGGGAAGCTCCTACAATGAGCAGTTCTTC
TRBJ1-2	-	-	TRBV6-1	CASSGPGFNYGYTF	TGTGCCAGCAGTGGTCCAGGATTCAACTATGGCTACACCTTC
TRBJ2-7	-	TRBD1	TRBV3-1	CASSRTGAEQYF	TGTGCCAGCAGCCGAACAGGGGCCGAGCAGTACTTC
TRBJ1-5	-	-	TRBV10-2	CASSHREGNQPQHF	TGCGCCAGCAGTCACAGGGAAGGCAATCAGCCCCAGCATTTT
TRBJ2-5	-	TRBD1	TRBV29-1	CSGRPGQHQETQYF	TGCAGCGGGAGACCGGGACAGCACCAAGAGACCCAGTACTTC
TRBJ1-1	few	-	TRBV20-1	CSVAGHKNTEAFF	TGCAGTGTTGCGGGACATAAGAACACTGAAGCTTTCTTT
TRBJ2-3	many	TRBD2	TRBV6-2/TRBV6-3	CASSYPLRVAGSTDTQYF	TGTGCCAGCAGTTACCCCCTAAGGGTAGCGGGGAGCACAGATACGCAGTATTTT
TRBJ2-7	few	-	TRBV6-5	CASSYAGSPTQYF	TGTGCCAGCAGTTACGCCGGAAGCCCTACGCAGTACTTC
TRBJ1-5	few	-	TRBV12-3/TRBV12-4	CASSLVRRGGQPQHF	TGTGCCAGCAGTTTAGTTAGACGAGGTGGACAGCCCCAGCATTTT
TRBJ1-5	few	-	TRBV5-5	CASSLVGQVSNQPQHF	TGTGCCAGCAGCTTGGTTGGGCAAGTGAGCAATCAGCCCCAGCATTTT
TRBJ2-7	-	TRBD2	TRBV5-1	CASSLALAGVSYEQYF	TGCGCCAGCAGCTTGGCGCTAGCGGGAGTTTCTTACGAGCAGTACTTC
TRBJ2-1	few	-	TRBV30	CAWSVFSDEQFF	TGTGCCTGGAGTGTCTTCAGTGATGAGCAGTTCTTC
TRBJ1-1	-	-	TRBV5-1	CASSLARTNTEAFF	TGCGCCAGCAGCTTGGCACGGACGAACACTGAAGCTTTCTTT
TRBJ2-5	-	TRBD2	TRBV7-4	CASSCFRGLAGEETQYF	TGTGCCAGCAGCTGTTTCCGCGGACTAGCGGGGGAAGAGACCCAGTACTTC
TRBJ2-5	-	-	TRBV15	CATSTVRGGGETQYF	TGTGCCACCAGCACGGTGAGAGGTGGGGGAGAGACCCAGTACTTC
TRBJ2-7	few	TRBD1	TRBV7-6	CASSGETGSYEQYF	TGTGCCAGCAGTGGTGAGACAGGGTCCTACGAGCAGTACTTC
TRBJ2-7	few	-	TRBV4-2	CASSHRGGRSYEQYF	TGTGCCAGCAGCCATAGGGGGGGTCGCTCCTACGAGCAGTACTTC
TRBJ1-2	-	-	TRBV29-1	CSDVTGGMYGYTF	TGCAGCGACGTAACTGGGGGCATGTATGGCTACACCTTC
TRBJ2-7	few	-	TRBV28	CASSPAGEQYF	TGTGCCAGCAGTCCGGCCGGGGAGCAGTACTTC
TRBJ2-5	few	-	TRBV15	CATTNWGEQETQYF	TGTGCCACCACCAATTGGGGGGAACAAGAGACCCAGTACTTC
TRBJ2-1	-	TRBD2	TRBV7-9	CASSLDSGRPQNEQFF	TGTGCCAGCAGCTTAGACAGCGGGAGGCCCCAAAATGAGCAGTTCTTC
TRBJ1-2	many	-	TRBV5-1	CASGTQGSPAF	TGCGCCAGCGGCACACAGGGATCCCCCGCCTTC
TRBJ2-3	few	TRBD2	TRBV7-4	CASSLPYKNGLAGERSAIRDTQYF	TGTGCCAGCAGCTTACCTTACAAAAACGGACTAGCGGGAGAACGGTCCGCTATCCGCGATACGCAGTATTTT
TRBJ2-7	many	-	TRBV9	CASSVGGLYEQYF	TGTGCCAGCAGCGTAGGGGGGCTCTACGAGCAGTACTTC
TRBJ2-2	few	TRBD2	TRBV2	CASLGLAGLLGELFF	TGTGCCAGCTTGGGACTAGCGGGCCTTCTCGGGGAGCTGTTTTTT
TRBJ1-3	few	-	TRBV7-8	CASSRGGVYSGNTIYF	TGTGCCAGCAGTCGAGGAGGGGTGTACTCTGGAAACACCATATATTTT
TRBJ2-1	few	-	TRBV12-3/TRBV12-4	CASSLLGGNQVEQFF	TGTGCCAGCAGTTTATTGGGCGGGAATCAAGTTGAGCAGTTCTTC
TRBJ2-1	-	TRBD2	TRBV14	CASSQDSGTSGYYNEQFF	TGTGCCAGCAGCCAAGATTCCGGGACTAGCGGATACTACAATGAGCAGTTCTTC
TRBJ2-7	-	-	TRBV5-5	CASSLVYGGDEQYF	TGTGCCAGCAGCTTGGTTTACGGAGGGGACGAGCAGTACTTC
TRBJ1-6	-	-	TRBV12-3/TRBV12-4	CASSFRGLGNSPLHF	TGTGCCAGCAGTTTCCGGGGTCTCGGTAATTCACCCCTCCACTTT
TRBJ1-6	few	TRBD1	TRBV7-2	CASSSHRGTPLHF	TGTGCCAGCAGCTCCCACAGGGGGACACCCCTCCACTTT
TRBJ2-2	-	TRBD2	TRBV7-9	CASSLQRGLLTGELFF	TGTGCCAGCAGCCTCCAAAGGGGACTACTCACCGGGGAGCTGTTTTTT
TRBJ2-3	-	-	TRBV24-1	CATRSTGRTDTQYF	TGTGCCACCAGGTCGACAGGACGCACAGATACGCAGTATTTT
TRBJ2-7	many	TRBD1	TRBV29-1	CSVEGGDRADYEQYF	TGCAGCGTTGAAGGAGGGGACAGGGCTGACTACGAGCAGTACTTC
TRBJ2-3	-	-	TRBV5-1	CASSLGQGQFTDTQYF	TGCGCCAGCAGCTTGGGGCAGGGCCAGTTCACAGATACGCAGTATTTT
TRBJ2-7	-	TRBD2	TRBV3-1	CASSQDGLAGARYEQYF	TGTGCCAGCAGCCAAGACGGACTAGCGGGAGCGAGATACGAGCAGTACTTC
TRBJ2-1	many	TRBD2	TRBV5-1	CASSTLAGVYNEQFF	TGTGCCAGCAGCACACTAGCGGGAGTTTACAATGAGCAGTTCTTC
TRBJ2-2	-	-	TRBV20-1	CSAEETWNTGELFF	TGCAGTGCTGAAGAGACTTGGAACACCGGGGAGCTGTTTTTT